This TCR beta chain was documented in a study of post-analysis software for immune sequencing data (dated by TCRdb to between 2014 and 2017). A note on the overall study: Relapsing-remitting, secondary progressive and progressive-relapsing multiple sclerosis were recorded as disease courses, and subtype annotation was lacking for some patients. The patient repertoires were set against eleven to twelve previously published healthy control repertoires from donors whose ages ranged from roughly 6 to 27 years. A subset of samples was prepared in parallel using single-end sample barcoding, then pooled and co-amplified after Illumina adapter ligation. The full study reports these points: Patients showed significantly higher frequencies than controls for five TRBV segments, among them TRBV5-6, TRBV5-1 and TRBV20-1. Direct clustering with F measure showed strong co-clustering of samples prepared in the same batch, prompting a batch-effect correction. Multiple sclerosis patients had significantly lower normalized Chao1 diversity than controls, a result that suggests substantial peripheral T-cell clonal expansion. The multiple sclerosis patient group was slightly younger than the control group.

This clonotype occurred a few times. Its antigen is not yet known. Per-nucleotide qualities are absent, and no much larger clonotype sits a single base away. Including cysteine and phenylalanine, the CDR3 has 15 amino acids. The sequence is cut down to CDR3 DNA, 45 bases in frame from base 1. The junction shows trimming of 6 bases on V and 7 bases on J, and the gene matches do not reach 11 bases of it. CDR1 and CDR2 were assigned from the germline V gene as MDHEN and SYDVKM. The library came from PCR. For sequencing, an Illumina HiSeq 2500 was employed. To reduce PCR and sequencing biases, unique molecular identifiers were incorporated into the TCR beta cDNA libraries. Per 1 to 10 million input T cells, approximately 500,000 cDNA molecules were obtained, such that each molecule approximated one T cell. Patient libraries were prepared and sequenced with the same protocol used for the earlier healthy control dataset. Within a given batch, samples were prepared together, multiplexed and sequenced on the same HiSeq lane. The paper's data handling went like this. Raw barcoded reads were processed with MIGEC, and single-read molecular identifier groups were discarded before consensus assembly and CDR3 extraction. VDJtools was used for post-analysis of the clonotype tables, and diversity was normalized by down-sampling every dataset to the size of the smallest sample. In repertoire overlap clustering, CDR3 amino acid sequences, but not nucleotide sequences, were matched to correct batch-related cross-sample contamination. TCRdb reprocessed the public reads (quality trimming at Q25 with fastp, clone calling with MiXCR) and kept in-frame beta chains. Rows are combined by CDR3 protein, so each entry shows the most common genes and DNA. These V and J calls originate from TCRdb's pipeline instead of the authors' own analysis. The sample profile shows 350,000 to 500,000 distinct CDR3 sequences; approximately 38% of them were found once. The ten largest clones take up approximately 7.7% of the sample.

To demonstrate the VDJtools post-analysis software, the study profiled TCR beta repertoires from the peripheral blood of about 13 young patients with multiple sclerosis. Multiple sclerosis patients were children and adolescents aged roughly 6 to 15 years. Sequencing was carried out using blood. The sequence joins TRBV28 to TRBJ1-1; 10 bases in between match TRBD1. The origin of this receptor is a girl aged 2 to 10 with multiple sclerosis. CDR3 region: CASSLSDRGLNEAFF. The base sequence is TGTGCCAGCAGCCTCAGTGACAGGGGGCTGAATGAAGCTTTCTTT. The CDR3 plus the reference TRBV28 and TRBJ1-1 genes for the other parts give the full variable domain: DVKVTQSSRYLVKRTGEKVFLECVQDMDHENMFWYRQDPGLGLRLIYFSYDVKMKEKGDIPEGYSVSREKKERFSLILESASTNQTSMYLCASSLSDRGLNEAFFGQGTRLTVV.